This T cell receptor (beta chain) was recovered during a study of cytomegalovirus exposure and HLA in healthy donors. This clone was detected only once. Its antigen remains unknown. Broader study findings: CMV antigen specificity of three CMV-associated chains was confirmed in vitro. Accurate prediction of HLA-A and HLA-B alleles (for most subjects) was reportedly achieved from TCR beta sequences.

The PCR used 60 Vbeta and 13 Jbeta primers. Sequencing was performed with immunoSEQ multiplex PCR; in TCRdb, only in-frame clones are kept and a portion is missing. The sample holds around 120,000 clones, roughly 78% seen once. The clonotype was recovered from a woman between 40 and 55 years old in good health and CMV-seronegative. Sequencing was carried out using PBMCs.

The CDR3 spells CASKSLAFGTDTQYF. CDR3 in DNA: TGTGCCAGCAAGAGTCTAGCGTTTGGCACAGATACGCAGTATTTT. This chain uses TRBV6-6 with TRBJ2-3, with a tentative D call TRBD2 (6 bases). CDR3 length: 15 residues. Trimming shortened V by 7 bases and J by 1 base, and 15 bases separated the two germline ends. The germline V gene has CDR1 MNHNY and CDR2 SVGAGI (reference sequence).